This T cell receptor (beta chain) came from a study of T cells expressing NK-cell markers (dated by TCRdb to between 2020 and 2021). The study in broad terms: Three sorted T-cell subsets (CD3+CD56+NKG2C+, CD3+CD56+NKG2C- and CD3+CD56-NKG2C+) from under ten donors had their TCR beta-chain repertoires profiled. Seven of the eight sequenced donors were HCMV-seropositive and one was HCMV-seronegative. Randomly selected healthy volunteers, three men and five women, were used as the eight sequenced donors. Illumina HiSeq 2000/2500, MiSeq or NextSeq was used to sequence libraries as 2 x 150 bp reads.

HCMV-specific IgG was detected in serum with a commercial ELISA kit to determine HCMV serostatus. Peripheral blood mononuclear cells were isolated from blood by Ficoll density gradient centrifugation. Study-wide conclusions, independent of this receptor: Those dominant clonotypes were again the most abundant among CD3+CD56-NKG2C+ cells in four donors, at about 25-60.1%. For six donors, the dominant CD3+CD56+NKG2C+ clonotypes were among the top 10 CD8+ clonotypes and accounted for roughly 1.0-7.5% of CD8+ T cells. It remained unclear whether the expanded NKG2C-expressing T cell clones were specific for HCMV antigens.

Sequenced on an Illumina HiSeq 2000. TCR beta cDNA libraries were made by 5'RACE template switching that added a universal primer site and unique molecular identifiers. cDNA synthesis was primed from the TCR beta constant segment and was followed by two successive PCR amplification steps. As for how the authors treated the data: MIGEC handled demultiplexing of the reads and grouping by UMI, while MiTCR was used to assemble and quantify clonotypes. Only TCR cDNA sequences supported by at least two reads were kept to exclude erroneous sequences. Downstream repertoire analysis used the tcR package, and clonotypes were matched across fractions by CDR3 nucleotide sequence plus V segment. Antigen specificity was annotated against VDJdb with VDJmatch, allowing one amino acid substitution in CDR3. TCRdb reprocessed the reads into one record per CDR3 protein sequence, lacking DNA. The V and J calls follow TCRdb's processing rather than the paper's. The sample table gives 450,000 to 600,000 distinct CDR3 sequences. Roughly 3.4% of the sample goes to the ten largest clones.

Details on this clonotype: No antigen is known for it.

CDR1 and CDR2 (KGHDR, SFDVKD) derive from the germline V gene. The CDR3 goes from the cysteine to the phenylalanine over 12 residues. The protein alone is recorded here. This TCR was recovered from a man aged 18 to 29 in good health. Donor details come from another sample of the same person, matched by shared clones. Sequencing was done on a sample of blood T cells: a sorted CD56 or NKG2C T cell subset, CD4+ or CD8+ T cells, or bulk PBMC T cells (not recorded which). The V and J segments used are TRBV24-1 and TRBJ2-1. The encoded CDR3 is CATSDLINELFF.